This T cell receptor beta chain was identified in a study of CD8 T cells in Susac syndrome. cDNA came from around 0.5 to 1 ug RNA primed by random hexamers. Amplification of TCR beta CDR3 used immunoSEQ multiplex PCR across 54 Vbeta and 13 Jbeta. TCRdb called the immunoSEQ multiplex PCR reads again in MiXCR, with one record for every CDR3 protein. The repertoire consists of about 69,000 distinct CDR3 sequences, with more than 85% occurring once and the leading ten covering roughly 0.25%. The study sequenced TCR beta in blood CD8+ and CD4+ T cells. The controls were healthy donors who were matched for age and sex. FACS was used to enrich TEMRA cells, whereas the CD8+ and CD4+ T cells were obtained by negative isolation. This receptor was taken from a human donor in good health. Material for sequencing was CD8+ T cells from PBMCs.

The CDR3 loop reads CASSREGETQYF. Here the CDR3 DNA reads TGTGCCAGCAGCCGGGAGGGAGAGACCCAGTACTTC. The chain combines TRBV7-9 with TRBJ2-5; 8 bases are a match to TRBD2. Trimming removed 5 bases from V and 4 bases from J; junction bases left unmatched: 0. CDR3 length: 12 amino acids. CDR1 is SEHNR, CDR2 FQNEAQ, per germline (reference sequence).